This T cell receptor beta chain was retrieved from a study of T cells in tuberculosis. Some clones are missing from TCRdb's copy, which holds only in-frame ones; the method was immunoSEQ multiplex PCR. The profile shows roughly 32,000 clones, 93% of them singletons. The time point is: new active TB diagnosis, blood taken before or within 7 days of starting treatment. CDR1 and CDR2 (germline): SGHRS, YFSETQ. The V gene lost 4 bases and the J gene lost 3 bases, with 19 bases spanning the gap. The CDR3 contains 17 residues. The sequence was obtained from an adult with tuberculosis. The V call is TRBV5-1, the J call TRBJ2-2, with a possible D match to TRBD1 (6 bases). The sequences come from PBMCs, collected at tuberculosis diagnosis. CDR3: CASSTPQGLGDTGELFF. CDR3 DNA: TGCGCCAGCAGCACCCCCCAGGGGTTGGGCGACACCGGGGAGCTGTTTTTT. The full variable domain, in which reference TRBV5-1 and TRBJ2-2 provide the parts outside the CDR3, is KAGVTQTPRYLIKTRGQQVTLSCSPISGHRSVSWYQQTPGQGLQFLFEYFSETQRNKGNFPGRFSGRQFSNSRSEMNVSTLELGDSALYLCASSTPQGLGDTGELFFGEGSRLTVL.